The 8 T cell receptor beta chains presented below share a single source sample, sequenced in a study of radiation and T cells in renal cell carcinoma. Time point denoted: blood 4 weeks post-SBRT, at nephrectomy. Treatment reported: 15 Gy SBRT to primary tumor, nephrectomy 4 weeks later. TCRdb keeps only in-frame clones here, not all; method: immunoSEQ multiplex PCR. Of approximately 92,000 clones listed, around 85% were seen once; the top ten hold approximately 8.8%. This specimen was blood, taken from a patient whose treatment included radiotherapy and nephrectomy. Every receptor here comes from a man aged 50-59 years with renal cell carcinoma.

Notes on this clone: A junction boundary mismatches the germline segment, possibly from a read error. The gene calls are TRBV7-8 and TRBJ1-3; D uncertain. Germline CDR1 reads SGHVS; CDR2 reads FQNEAQ. The CDR3 runs to 15 residues. CDR3 sequence reads: CASSLGVKSENTIYF. DNA for the CDR3: TGTGCCAGCAGCTTAGGGGTGAAGTCTGAAAACACCATATATTTT.

A single count supports this clone. This chain joins TRBV30 and TRBJ2-5, with TRBD1 matching over 10 bases. The CDR3 runs 13 residues. Per germline, CDR1 GTSNPN and CDR2 SVGIG (reference sequence). The J segment lost 4 bases and the V segment lost 5 bases, leaving 4 bases of the junction unmatched. This CDR3 reads CAWDRGRRETQYF. DNA for the CDR3: TGTGCCTGGGACAGGGGGCGCAGAGAGACCCAGTACTTC.

This sequence joins TRBV4-1 and TRBJ2-2; D unresolved. Germline-derived CDR1 and CDR2 are MGHRA and YSYEKL. There are 17 residues in the CDR3. V was clipped by 1 base and J by 5 bases, with 17 bases between them. The CDR3 is CASSQAFVSASTGELFF. Written as DNA, the CDR3 is TGCGCCAGCAGCCAAGCGTTCGTTTCAGCGAGTACCGGGGAGCTGTTTTTT.

The chain is built from TRBV7-2 and TRBJ1-2; TRBD1 matches 7 bases. Per the germline V gene, CDR1 is SGHTA and CDR2 is FQGNSA. V was pared by 0 bases and J by 4 bases, with 5 bases of the junction left unmatched. The CDR3 is made up of 15 amino acids. The CDR3 DNA follows: TGTGCCAGCAGCTTAGCGTTCGGGACAGCCTATGGCTACACCTTC. It codes for CASSLAFGTAYGYTF.

Only a few counts were recorded for this clone. The rearrangement uses TRBV30 and TRBJ1-1, with D possibly TRBD1 on 5 matching bases. V lost 3 bases, J lost 0 bases, and 5 bases lay in between. Per germline, CDR1 GTSNPN and CDR2 SVGIG (reference sequence). The CDR3 covers 12 residues. The CDR3 DNA follows: TGTGCCTGGAGAGGGGTGAACACTGAAGCTTTCTTT. Its translation: CAWRGVNTEAFF.

V is TRBV2 and J is TRBJ1-2; TRBD1 aligns across 7 bases. Germline values: CDR1 SNHLY, CDR2 FYNNEI. The CDR3 is 13 amino acids. Germline trimming cut 8 bases from V and 3 bases from J; bases unmatched to any gene: 6. CDR3 sequence: CASSRGLDYGYTF. The CDR3 DNA is TGTGCCAGCTCTAGGGGGCTAGACTATGGCTACACCTTC.

The rearrangement links TRBV18 to TRBJ2-2, with D tentatively TRBD1 (5 bases). CDR3 length: 16 residues. Per the germline V gene, CDR1 is KGHSH and CDR2 is LQKENI. V dropped 2 bases and J dropped 3 bases, with 13 bases sitting between them. As DNA, the CDR3 is TGTGCCAGCTCACCAGATGGGGCCGCAGACACCGGGGAGCTGTTTTTT. Translation: CASSPDGAADTGELFF.

The V call is TRBV9, the J call TRBJ2-5; 12 bases match TRBD2. The CDR3 has 18 residues. The germline V gene encodes CDR1 SGDLS and CDR2 YYNGEE. V shed 3 bases and J 2 bases; nucleotides not matched to a gene: 11. CDR3 protein: CASSAGTSGYSRQETQYF. In nucleotides, the CDR3 is TGTGCCAGCAGCGCGGGGACTAGCGGGTATTCAAGGCAAGAGACCCAGTACTTC.